This T cell receptor (beta chain) is from a study of beta chain features in type 1 diabetes (dated by TCRdb to 2017 to 2018). With respect to the entire study: Mean age, gender distribution, total cell number and subset yield did not differ between patients and healthy donors. The study compared TCRB repertoires of sorted circulating CD4+ T cell subsets between recently diagnosed type 1 diabetes patients and matched healthy donors. Regulatory and stem cell-like memory subsets were isolated from only 8 patients and about 8 healthy donors, whereas naive and central memory subsets came from all 30 or so donors. A total of about 100 million sorted cells were examined across all samples, and RNA yield correlated strongly with the number of cells per subset.

The High Capacity cDNA Reverse Transcription Kit was used to reverse transcribe all of the isolated RNA, meaning that expressed TCRB transcripts were what got sequenced. Deep immunoSEQ sequencing was performed on naive, central memory and regulatory T cell samples, with an average of approximately 3.9 million total reads per sample. After sorted cells were lysed in RLT buffer, RNA was extracted with DNase-treated RNeasy Micro or Mini kits, with the choice depending on cell number. Each cell subset was processed on its own to prevent cross-contamination, while patient and healthy donor samples were processed together. TCRB sequences were amplified from cDNA with the immunoSEQ multiplex PCR, producing 87-bp fragments spanning the CDR3 region. The amplicons were sequenced using the Illumina HiSeq platform. Per the source publication's procedure: PCR bias was computationally corrected using synthetic template baselines, reads within Hamming distance 2 were collapsed, and singletons that could not be merged were discarded. By aligning reads against IMGT, V, D and J genes, CDR3 length, and insertions or deletions at six rearrangement sites were assigned. Within each subset, clonotype counts were normalized to sorted cell number, and only after that were true diversity and Gini coefficients computed with the tcR R package. The overlap coefficient, calculated on TCRB nucleotide sequences, was used to quantify repertoire sharing. As a proxy for the pre-selection repertoire, out-of-frame TCRB sequences from naive cells were analyzed. Imported from immuneACCESS, the table was reduced by TCRdb to in-frame sequences with V and J called. These copies leave out some clones; in studies compared against another copy, an unresolved V gene accounts for under half, and the cause of the remainder is not known. V, J and clone size are taken as reported in that table, and D and trimming were inferred from the DNA itself. Counted in this sample were 640,000 or so clones; roughly 12% of them appeared once. The ten largest clones capture approximately 0.021% of the sample.

On this clone itself: Its antigen has not been determined. The record has no base qualities; no much larger clone is one base away.

Summary of the overall study and its limitations: Fewer insertions and more nucleotide deletions at VDJ recombination sites were observed in patients with type 1 diabetes, implying thymic rearrangement abnormalities. Naive, central memory and regulatory TCRB repertoires appeared to be more alike among patients than among healthy donors. Sequencing cDNA rather than genomic DNA could over-represent highly expressing activated cells, although activation and CD3 levels did not differ between groups. PCR might favor shorter templates, but patient and control samples were amplified and corrected together, so any skew would affect both groups equally. A moderate but significant shortening of TCRB CDR3 length was observed in type 1 diabetes patients in all four CD4+ subsets. Because small numbers of individuals were included in the HLA sub-analyses, any influence of HLA type on TCRB rearrangement was left unresolved.

CDR1 and CDR2 are read off the germline V gene (reference sequence) as MNHEY and SMNVEV. Reading from cysteine to phenylalanine, the CDR3 counts 13 amino acids. Kept here is only the CDR3 DNA, which spans 39 bases and is read in frame from base 1. V drops 5 bases and J drops 6 bases, leaving 8 bases in between. A single peripheral blood draw of around 100 mL on average was collected from each donor into heparinised tubes. Naive, central memory, regulatory and stem cell-like memory CD4+ T cells were sorted on a BD FACSAria II using a panel including CD45RO, CCR7, CD25, CD127, CD95 and CD27. All sorted populations exceeded 95% purity. PBMCs were isolated immediately by Lymphoprep density gradient centrifugation and stained directly without culture. So that batch effects would be minimized, each experiment stained and sorted samples in pairs, pairing one healthy donor with one patient.

The clonotype was recovered from a man younger than 30 with type 1 diabetes. Specimen: naive CD4+ T cells from blood. Reading the label with the study, this specimen's cell subset or site is: true naive CD4+ T cells. The chain is encoded by TRBV27 joined to TRBJ1-6; the D gene lacks a confident call. This receptor carries the CDR3 CASSLGPNSPLHF. The sequenced DNA is TGTGCCAGCAGTCTAGGACCTAATTCACCCCTCCACTTT.